One and the same sample provided the 30 T cell receptor beta chains below, sequenced in a study of cytomegalovirus exposure and HLA in healthy donors. TCRdb's table, derived via immunoSEQ multiplex PCR, lists solely in-frame clones and lacks some. The sample lists 140,000 or so clones; around 90% were seen once. Sequencing was carried out using PBMCs. These receptors were collected from a woman in her twenties or thirties in good health and CMV-seropositive.

This chain joins TRBV18 and TRBJ2-7; D unclear. Trimming left V 3 bases short and J 7 bases short, with 10 bases between. This CDR3 has 12 residues. CDR1 KGHSH and CDR2 LQKENI come from the germline V gene. The CDR3 spells CASSPAVGEQYF. The CDR3 bases are TGTGCCAGCTCACCCGCGGTAGGTGAGCAGTACTTC.

This chain connects TRBV6-5 to TRBJ1-4; no reliable D call. This CDR3 spans 13 amino acids. V was shortened by 8 bases and J by 1 base, with 8 bases between the two germline ends. Germline V lookup: CDR1 MNHEY, CDR2 SVGAGI. The DNA of the CDR3 is TGTGCCAGCCGGGAGTTAACTAATGAAAAACTGTTTTTT. Its protein product is CASRELTNEKLFF.

V gene TRBV11-3 combines with J gene TRBJ1-4, with D uncertain. Germline CDR1 is SGHNT and CDR2 is YENEEA. The CDR3 loop spans 13 amino acids. V lost 5 bases, J lost 8 bases, and 12 bases lay in between. The CDR3 region is CASSRTGGEKLFF. CDR3 DNA: TGTGCCAGCAGCCGGACGGGAGGCGAAAAACTGTTTTTT.

The J gene is TRBJ2-3, the V gene TRBV5-1; 9 bases are shared with TRBD2. This CDR3 is 16 amino acids long. CDR1 is SGHRS and CDR2 is YFSETQ in the germline V gene. V trimming: 1 base; J trimming: 1 base; junction bases outside the gene matches: 4. CDR3 sequence reads: CASSLIGLARTDTQYF. CDR3 nucleotides: TGCGCCAGCAGCTTGATCGGACTAGCGCGCACAGATACGCAGTATTTT.

The chain couples TRBV11-2 to TRBJ1-1, with 9 nucleotides matching TRBD1. V shed 6 bases, J shed 4 bases, and the junction held 3 bases outside the gene matches. The CDR3 sequence is 13 residues long. The V gene's germline CDR1 is SGHAT and CDR2 FQNNGV. In DNA form, the CDR3 reads TGTGCCAGCAGGGAACAGGGGGCCACTGAAGCTTTCTTT. This gives the protein CASREQGATEAFF. The full variable domain, rest sourced from reference TRBV11-2 and TRBJ1-1, is EAGVAQSPRYKIIEKRQSVAFWCNPISGHATLYWYQQILGQGPKLLIQFQNNGVVDDSQLPKDRFSAERLKGVDSTLKIQPAKLEDSAVYLCASREQGATEAFFGQGTRLTVV.

The J gene is TRBJ2-7, the V gene TRBV6-1; TRBD2 matches 8 bases. Per germline, CDR1 MNHNS and CDR2 SASEGT. V was pared by 7 bases and J by 1 base, with 6 bases of the junction left unmatched. The CDR3 is made up of 14 amino acids. Here the CDR3 reads CASIHGGVSYEQYF. The CDR3, as DNA: TGTGCCAGCATCCACGGGGGGGTTTCCTACGAGCAGTACTTC.

This chain uses TRBV19 with TRBJ1-1, with TRBD1 identical over 10 bases. The CDR3 contains 14 residues. The V segment lost 6 bases and the J segment 5 bases; nucleotides outside the gene matches: 6. Germline CDR1 is LNHDA and CDR2 is SQIVND (reference sequence). This CDR3 is CASSRQGAGTEAFF. The CDR3 DNA reads TGTGCCAGTAGCCGACAGGGGGCCGGGACTGAAGCTTTCTTT.

This sequence joins TRBV9 and TRBJ1-5, with D perhaps matching TRBD1 (5 bases). CDR1 SGDLS and CDR2 YYNGEE come from the germline V gene. The V end was cut by 0 bases, the J end by 3 bases, with 13 bases between. The CDR3 covers 16 residues. CDR3 DNA sequence: TGTGCCAGCAGCGTAGATGGGTCAGGGTCCAATCAGCCCCAGCATTTT. As protein: CASSVDGSGSNQPQHF.

The count of this clone is one. The chain employs TRBV11-1 and TRBJ1-1; TRBD1 might be the D (6 bases). Trimming left V 5 bases short and J 0 bases short, with 16 bases between. Germline CDR1 SGHAT, CDR2 FQDESV (reference sequence). The CDR3 is 16 residues long. The CDR3 nucleotides read TGTGCCAGCAGCCTCCGGGGGGCAGGGATGAACACTGAAGCTTTCTTT. This encodes CASSLRGAGMNTEAFF.

This chain joins TRBV7-3 and TRBJ2-2, with D perhaps matching TRBD2 (6 bases). The V and J ends lost 6 bases and 3 bases respectively, with 17 bases between them. Per the germline V gene, CDR1 is SGHTA and CDR2 is FQGTGA. The CDR3 is made up of 16 amino acids. CDR3 loop: CASSLTPWGDTGELFF. The CDR3 region has the DNA TGTGCCAGCAGTCTAACCCCCTGGGGGGACACCGGGGAGCTGTTTTTT.

The chain has TRBV7-2 and TRBJ1-3, with unresolved D. The CDR3 runs 14 residues. Germline V lookup: CDR1 SGHTA, CDR2 FQGNSA. Trimming removed 5 bases from V and 1 base from J, with 9 bases in between. In nucleotides, the CDR3 is TGTGCCAGCAGCACCCTCCGGTCTGGAAACACCATATATTTT. This translates into CASSTLRSGNTIYF.

This chain links TRBV5-5 with TRBJ2-6, with D possibly matching TRBD2 (5 bases). Trimming cost V 2 bases and J 1 base, with 7 bases left between them. CDR1 SGHKS and CDR2 YYEKEE come from the germline V gene (reference sequence). The CDR3 covers 15 residues. CDR3 residues: CASSFRGSGANVLTF. CDR3 sequence (DNA): TGTGCCAGCAGCTTCCGGGGATCTGGGGCCAACGTCCTGACTTTC.

The V call is TRBV5-1, the J call TRBJ1-4, with D uncertain. This CDR3 has 15 amino acids. Germline-derived CDR1 and CDR2 are SGHRS and YFSETQ. Deletions cut 1 base from V and 7 bases from J, with 14 bases between. CDR3 in amino acids: CASSLYGSPGEKLFF. CDR3 coding DNA: TGCGCCAGCAGCTTGTATGGGTCCCCGGGTGAAAAACTGTTTTTT.

The chain has TRBV7-8 and TRBJ2-3; 8 bases match TRBD1. The CDR3 is 16 amino acids. Unmatched junction bases numbered 4, after V lost 1 base and J lost 1 base. Germline V gene sequence: CDR1 SGHVS, CDR2 FQNEAQ. CDR3 DNA sequence: TGTGCCAGCAGCTTAGGGACAGGGCGACGCACAGATACGCAGTATTTT. Translation gives CASSLGTGRRTDTQYF. The full variable domain, its missing parts supplied by reference TRBV7-8 and TRBJ2-3, is GAGVSQSPRYKVAKRGQDVALRCDPISGHVSLFWYQQALGQGPEFLTYFQNEAQLDKSGLPSDRFFAERPEGSVSTLKIQRTQQEDSAVYLCASSLGTGRRTDTQYFGPGTRLTVL.

This clone was found a few times. J is TRBJ2-7 and V is TRBV19; 7 nucleotides agree with TRBD1. Germline assignment: CDR1 LNHDA and CDR2 SQIVND (reference sequence). CDR3 length: 14 amino acids. J was trimmed by 6 bases and V by 4 bases; bases with no gene match: 9. The CDR3 sequence: CASSTRQGSSEQYF. The CDR3 nucleotides are TGTGCCAGTAGTACTCGACAGGGTTCCAGCGAGCAGTACTTC.

The chain uses TRBV6-5 and TRBJ1-1; 9 bases match TRBD1. Germline-derived CDR1 and CDR2 are MNHEY and SVGAGI. The CDR3 contains 13 residues. With 4 bases clipped from V and 7 bases from J, the junction kept 4 bases outside the gene matches. The CDR3 is CASSSNRGREAFF. The CDR3 DNA reads as TGTGCCAGCAGTTCGAACAGGGGGCGTGAAGCTTTCTTT.

The CDR3 region is CASSLGTSGKNTGELFF. The CDR3 DNA reads TGTGCCAGCAGCTTAGGGACTAGCGGGAAGAACACCGGGGAGCTGTTTTTT. This chain uses TRBV11-2 with TRBJ2-2, with 12 positions matching TRBD2. CDR1 is SGHAT, CDR2 FQNNGV, per germline. The CDR3 sequence is 17 residues long. Trimming cost V 1 base and J 1 base; bases outside gene matches: 1.

DNA of the CDR3: TGTGCCAGCAGCCTTAAAGCCCCCGACAGCCTCTACCAACCGCGGGGGGATTATGGCTACACCTTC. It translates to CASSLKAPDSLYQPRGDYGYTF. V and J are TRBV4-2 and TRBJ1-2, with D perhaps TRBD1 (5 bases). Per the germline V gene, CDR1 is LGHNA and CDR2 is YNFKEQ. CDR3 length: 22 residues. Trimming left V 4 bases short and J 5 bases short, with 38 bases between.

The chain links TRBV27 to TRBJ1-2; 9 bases align to TRBD1. V shed 6 bases, J shed 4 bases, and the junction held 6 bases outside the gene matches. The CDR3 runs 14 residues. CDR1 is MNHEY and CDR2 is SMNVEV in the germline V gene (reference sequence). This CDR3 is CASRAGQGVYGYTF. The CDR3 nucleotides read TGTGCCAGCAGGGCGGGACAGGGCGTCTATGGCTACACCTTC.

J is TRBJ1-2 and V is TRBV18, with 8 bases aligning to TRBD1. The ends lost 3 bases at V and 3 bases at J; junction bases unmatched: 12. The CDR3 runs 17 residues. The V gene's germline CDR1 is KGHSH and CDR2 LQKENI. CDR3 in amino acids: CASSPLGRGLSDYGYTF. CDR3 nucleotide sequence: TGTGCCAGCTCACCTTTAGGCAGGGGGCTCTCGGACTATGGCTACACCTTC.

The V and J genes are TRBV9 and TRBJ1-2; D not certain. CDR1 and CDR2 (germline): SGDLS, YYNGEE. The CDR3 has 15 amino acids. With 3 bases removed from V and 0 bases from J, the gap between germline ends came to 12 bases. The chain's CDR3 is CASSAVGDPNYGYTF. CDR3 in DNA: TGTGCCAGCAGCGCCGTCGGGGATCCTAACTATGGCTACACCTTC.

The gene calls are TRBV7-9 and TRBJ1-5, with D perhaps TRBD1 (5 bases). The germline V gene encodes CDR1 SEHNR and CDR2 FQNEAQ (reference sequence). Between the trimmed V and J ends, which lost 1 base and 7 bases, there was a span of 20 bases. The CDR3 runs to 17 residues. The CDR3 protein is CASSLDHHQSGGQPQHF. The CDR3 region has the DNA TGTGCCAGCAGCTTAGATCACCATCAATCGGGGGGGCAGCCCCAGCATTTT.

The CDR3 DNA follows: TGTGCCAGCAGCGCCCAACTCGGACAGCCTGAGGGGGAGGAGCAGTACTTC. Translated: CASSAQLGQPEGEEQYF. The chain uses TRBV9 and TRBJ2-7, with D possibly TRBD1 on 6 matching bases. Germline V lookup: CDR1 SGDLS, CDR2 YYNGEE. The CDR3 contains 17 residues. The V end was cut by 3 bases, the J end by 7 bases, with 26 bases between.

The chain employs TRBV9 and TRBJ1-2; TRBD1 aligns across 11 bases. CDR3 length equals 14 residues. J was trimmed by 8 bases and V by 2 bases; bases with no gene match: 5. The germline V gene has CDR1 SGDLS and CDR2 YYNGEE. DNA of the CDR3: TGTGCCAGCAGCGTTGGACAGGGGGCGCGAGGCTACACCTTC. Translation gives CASSVGQGARGYTF.

The chain is built from TRBV15 and TRBJ2-5, with D perhaps TRBD2 (5 bases). CDR3 size: 12 residues. Trimming left V 6 bases short and J 2 bases short, with 7 bases between. The germline V gene encodes CDR1 LNHNV and CDR2 YYDKDF (reference sequence). This CDR3 is CATRGDQETQYF. CDR3 coding DNA: TGTGCCACCAGGGGAGATCAAGAGACCCAGTACTTC.

This chain connects TRBV21-1 to TRBJ1-5; the listed D gene, TRBD1, was not tested against the DNA. TRBV21-1 is a known pseudogene. CDR3 length: 15 amino acids. CDR3 coding DNA: TGTGCCAGCAGCAAAAGGACAGGGGGCGGTCAGCCCCAGCATTTT. It encodes CASSKRTGGGQPQHF.

This chain connects TRBV4-2 to TRBJ2-7; 10 positions agree with TRBD2. The CDR3 contains 16 residues. Germline CDR1 LGHNA, CDR2 YNFKEQ. The V gene end was trimmed by 1 base and the J gene end by 5 bases; junction bases not matched to a gene: 8. CDR3 protein: CASSQGGSGGADEQYF. Written as DNA, the CDR3 is TGTGCCAGCAGCCAAGGGGGGAGCGGGGGGGCCGACGAGCAGTACTTC.

The genes are TRBV4-1 and TRBJ1-2; D may be TRBD1 (5 bases). CDR1 and CDR2 (germline): MGHRA, YSYEKL. CDR3 length equals 18 residues. V lost 0 bases, J lost 7 bases, and 24 bases lay in between. The CDR3 bases are TGCGCCAGCAGCCAAGATCTTGCGGCAGGGAGGGTGATGAGTGGCTACACCTTC. Translated, it gives CASSQDLAAGRVMSGYTF.

This clone appeared a single time. The V and J genes are TRBV7-9 and TRBJ2-4; no definite D call. V lost 8 bases, J lost 0 bases, and 8 bases lay in between. Germline V gene lookup returns CDR1 SEHNR and CDR2 FQNEAQ (reference sequence). This CDR3 contains 13 residues. The CDR3 region has the DNA TGTGCCAGCTCTATGCTAGCCAAAAACATTCAGTACTTC. Protein sequence: CASSMLAKNIQYF.

V is TRBV5-6 and J is TRBJ2-3, with 11 bases fitting TRBD2. The CDR3 spans 16 residues. Germline values: CDR1 SGHDT, CDR2 YYEEEE. V gave up 1 base and J gave up 4 bases; unmatched junction bases: 5. CDR3 nucleotides: TGTGCCAGCAGCTTGCGAACTAGCGGGAGAGCAGATACGCAGTATTTT. Protein sequence: CASSLRTSGRADTQYF. Filled out from reference TRBV5-6 and TRBJ2-3, the complete variable domain reads DAGVTQSPTHLIKTRGQQVTLRCSPKSGHDTVSWYQQALGQGPQFIFQYYEEEERQRGNFPDRFSGHQFPNYSSELNVNALLLGDSALYLCASSLRTSGRADTQYFGPGTRLTVL.